The 30 T cell receptor beta chains below come from one sample, sequenced in a study of cytomegalovirus exposure and HLA in healthy donors. A multiplex PCR was run with 60 Vbeta primers and 13 Jbeta primers. Generated by immunoSEQ multiplex PCR, the TCRdb table keeps only in-frame clones and is missing some. The sample lists about 260,000 clones; roughly 86% were seen once. The sequencing sample was made of PBMCs. The receptors here all came from a woman in her thirties or forties in good health and CMV-seropositive.

This clone was seen just once. The CDR3 DNA follows: TGTGCCAGCAGGACAGGGGACGGGGCTGAAGCTTTCTTT. It specifies CASRTGDGAEAFF. The chain employs TRBV2 and TRBJ1-1; 8 positions agree with TRBD1. The length of the CDR3 is 13 residues. Per germline, CDR1 SNHLY and CDR2 FYNNEI. The V and J ends lost 6 bases and 6 bases, in that order; junction bases with no gene match: 6.

The chain joins TRBV2 to TRBJ2-5, with D unresolved. This CDR3 has 13 residues. Germline V gives CDR1 SNHLY, CDR2 FYNNEI. V lost 4 bases to trimming and J lost 2 bases, with 8 bases between them. The CDR3 spells CASSVENQETQYF. CDR3 DNA: TGTGCCAGCAGTGTGGAGAATCAAGAGACCCAGTACTTC. The full variable domain, completed using reference TRBV2 and TRBJ2-5, is EPEVTQTPSHQVTQMGQEVILRCVPISNHLYFYWYRQILGQKVEFLVSFYNNEISEKSEIFDDQFSVERPDGSNFTLKIRSTKLEDSAMYFCASSVENQETQYFGPGTRLLVL.

The chain is built from TRBV27 and TRBJ1-1; TRBD1 is a possible D gene (6 bases). The germline V gene encodes CDR1 MNHEY and CDR2 SMNVEV (reference sequence). Trimming took 2 bases from V and 5 from J, leaving 27 bases between them. CDR3 length: 19 amino acids. The CDR3 here is CASSLRLWAGEVSSTEAFF. The CDR3 DNA reads as TGTGCCAGCAGTTTAAGGTTGTGGGCAGGGGAAGTGAGTAGTACTGAAGCTTTCTTT.

The chain joins TRBV18 to TRBJ1-2; D call uncertain. Germline CDR1 reads KGHSH; CDR2 reads LQKENI. The CDR3 contains 15 residues. V was cut by 2 bases and J by 7 bases, with 17 bases left in between. The CDR3 DNA reads as TGTGCCAGCTCACCAGGCAGGACCGTAGAGGGTGGCTACACCTTC. This sequence encodes CASSPGRTVEGGYTF. Variable domain in full (rest from reference TRBV18 and TRBJ1-2): NAGVMQNPRHLVRRRGQEARLRCSPMKGHSHVYWYRQLPEEGLKFMVYLQKENIIDESGMPKERFSAEFPKEGPSILRIQQVVRGDSAAYFCASSPGRTVEGGYTFGSGTRLTVV.

The V and J genes are TRBV6-5 and TRBJ2-7, with a tentative D call TRBD1 (5 bases). The CDR3 runs 13 residues. Per the germline V gene, CDR1 is MNHEY and CDR2 is SVGAGI. The ends were cut back, 2 bases at V and 4 bases at J, with 9 bases in the middle. CDR3 sequence (DNA): TGTGCCAGCAGTTACACTGGACAATACGAGCAGTACTTC. Translation gives CASSYTGQYEQYF.

The chain links TRBV6-5 to TRBJ1-2, with 8 bases identical to TRBD1. Trimming at V came to 5 bases and at J to 3 bases, leaving 2 bases not matched to a gene. The CDR3 extends over 13 amino acids. Germline lookup yields CDR1 MNHEY and CDR2 SVGAGI. The CDR3 reads CASSGTGYYGYTF. CDR3 bases: TGTGCCAGCAGTGGGACAGGTTACTATGGCTACACCTTC.

The chain recombines TRBV4-1 with TRBJ1-1; D possibly corresponds to TRBD1 (5 bases). The germline CDR1 and CDR2 sequences are MGHRA and YSYEKL. The length of the CDR3 is 17 residues. V gave up 1 base and J gave up 2 bases, with 17 bases separating them. The CDR3 bases are TGCGCCAGCAGCCAAGGGTTTCCGGGGGTTAAAAACACTGAAGCTTTCTTT. Amino acids: CASSQGFPGVKNTEAFF.

DNA of the CDR3: TGTGCCAGCAGCGCACAACAGGGCAACACTGAAGCTTTCTTT. This encodes CASSAQQGNTEAFF. The chain couples TRBV7-9 to TRBJ1-1; D perhaps matches TRBD1 (6 bases). There are 14 residues in the CDR3. The germline V and J ends were trimmed by 5 bases and 2 bases, with 12 bases remaining between them. The germline gives CDR1 SEHNR, CDR2 FQNEAQ (reference sequence). Using reference TRBV7-9 and TRBJ1-1 for the parts outside the CDR3, the full variable domain is DTGVSQNPRHKITKRGQNVTFRCDPISEHNRLYWYRQTLGQGPEFLTYFQNEAQLEKSRLLSDRFSAERPKGSFSTLEIQRTEQGDSAMYLCASSAQQGNTEAFFGQGTRLTVV.

The chain employs TRBV2 and TRBJ1-5; TRBD1 might be the D (5 bases). Trimming took off 8 bases at V and 5 bases at J, with 16 bases between the two ends. Looked up from germline, CDR1 is SNHLY and CDR2 is FYNNEI. CDR3 size: 14 residues. The CDR3 loop is CASRQHRTDQPQHF. In DNA, the CDR3 is TGTGCCAGCCGACAGCATCGGACGGATCAGCCCCAGCATTTT.

This chain joins TRBV7-9 and TRBJ1-6; TRBD1 matches at 9 bases. Germline V lookup: CDR1 SEHNR, CDR2 FQNEAQ (reference sequence). The CDR3 has 15 amino acids. V trimming: 1 base; J trimming: 10 bases; junction bases outside the gene matches: 5. The chain's CDR3 is CASSLGGTGSSPLHF. The CDR3 DNA follows: TGTGCCAGCAGCTTAGGAGGGACAGGGAGCTCACCCCTCCACTTT. The entire variable domain, with the rest obtained from reference TRBV7-9 and TRBJ1-6, is as follows: DTGVSQNPRHKITKRGQNVTFRCDPISEHNRLYWYRQTLGQGPEFLTYFQNEAQLEKSRLLSDRFSAERPKGSFSTLEIQRTEQGDSAMYLCASSLGGTGSSPLHFGNGTRLTVT.

This chain joins TRBV19 and TRBJ1-5, with D possibly being TRBD1 (5 bases). Trimming took 1 base from V and 5 from J, leaving 18 bases between them. The CDR3 is 17 residues long. In germline, CDR1 is LNHDA, CDR2 SQIVND (reference sequence). The chain's CDR3 is CASSIVTMGGVDQPQHF. The CDR3 bases are TGTGCCAGTAGTATAGTAACGATGGGAGGGGTAGATCAGCCCCAGCATTTT. The entire variable domain, with the rest obtained from reference TRBV19 and TRBJ1-5, is as follows: DGGITQSPKYLFRKEGQNVTLSCEQNLNHDAMYWYRQDPGQGLRLIYYSQIVNDFQKGDIAEGYSVSREKKESFPLTVTSAQKNPTAFYLCASSIVTMGGVDQPQHFGDGTRLSIL.

The chain employs TRBV7-9 and TRBJ2-7; 11 bases match TRBD1. The CDR3 has 17 residues. Germline V lookup: CDR1 SEHNR, CDR2 FQNEAQ (reference sequence). Trimming at V came to 0 bases and at J to 2 bases, leaving 6 bases not matched to a gene. Here the CDR3 reads CASSLAFGGQGAYEQYF. The CDR3 DNA is TGTGCCAGCAGCTTAGCGTTCGGGGGACAGGGGGCCTACGAGCAGTACTTC.

The chain links TRBV6-1 to TRBJ2-7; 9 bases are shared with TRBD1. Germline V lookup: CDR1 MNHNS, CDR2 SASEGT. V trimming: 4 bases; J trimming: 0 bases; junction bases outside the gene matches: 4. The CDR3 consists of 15 residues. The CDR3 protein is CASSGGQGRSYEQYF. The DNA of the CDR3 is TGTGCCAGCAGTGGGGGACAGGGCCGCTCCTACGAGCAGTACTTC.

This chain links TRBV7-2 with TRBJ1-4; a possible D gene is TRBD1 (6 bases). The CDR3 totals 15 residues. The V gene's germline CDR1 is SGHTA and CDR2 FQGNSA. Trimming pared 5 bases from V and 8 bases from J, leaving 18 bases between. In nucleotides, the CDR3 is TGTGCCAGCAGCGGAACCAGGGGAACCCACGAAAAACTGTTTTTT. Its protein is CASSGTRGTHEKLFF. Filled out from reference TRBV7-2 and TRBJ1-4, the complete variable domain reads GAGVSQSPSNKVTEKGKDVELRCDPISGHTALYWYRQSLGQGLEFLIYFQGNSAPDKSGLPSDRFSAERTGGSVSTLTIQRTQQEDSAVYLCASSGTRGTHEKLFFGSGTQLSVL.

The V and J genes are TRBV6-1 and TRBJ1-3; D is unclear. The CDR3 contains 13 residues. The germline CDR1 and CDR2 sequences are MNHNS and SASEGT. V was shortened by 6 bases and J by 0 bases, with 6 bases between the two germline ends. This CDR3 reads CASRFSSGNTIYF. The CDR3 bases are TGTGCCAGCAGGTTTAGCTCTGGAAACACCATATATTTT.

With respect to this clone: The same CDR3 arises from other DNA sequences in this sample as well. V is TRBV18 and J is TRBJ1-1, with 8 bases aligning to TRBD1. Trimming removed 5 bases from V and 1 base from J; junction bases left unmatched: 3. CDR1 KGHSH and CDR2 LQKENI come from the germline V gene. The CDR3 runs to 14 residues. CDR3 DNA sequence: TGTGCCAGCTCAGTCGGACAGGGGAACACTGAAGCTTTCTTT. This codes for CASSVGQGNTEAFF.

V is TRBV19 and J is TRBJ2-2, with 9 bases matching TRBD2. Germline V gene data show CDR1 as LNHDA and CDR2 as SQIVND (reference sequence). CDR3 size: 13 residues. The trim removed 10 bases at V and 4 bases at J, leaving 4 bases unmatched. The CDR3 loop reads CATTSGSTGELFF. CDR3 DNA: TGTGCCACCACTAGCGGGTCCACCGGGGAGCTGTTTTTT.

This chain uses TRBV5-1 with TRBJ2-5; TRBD1 might be the D (5 bases). This CDR3 has 14 residues. Per the germline V gene, CDR1 is SGHRS and CDR2 is YFSETQ. V was clipped by 5 bases and J by 2 bases, with 13 bases between them. The CDR3 here is CASRPRQRQETQYF. CDR3 nucleotides: TGCGCCAGCAGACCCCGACAGAGACAAGAGACCCAGTACTTC.

V gene TRBV7-8 combines with J gene TRBJ1-1; unclear D gene. The germline V and J ends were trimmed by 0 bases and 0 bases, with 8 bases remaining between them. Germline loops: CDR1 SGHVS, CDR2 FQNEAQ. CDR3 length: 15 residues. CDR3 region: CASSLARSVNTEAFF. CDR3 coding DNA: TGTGCCAGCAGCTTAGCCCGGTCCGTGAACACTGAAGCTTTCTTT.

This chain links TRBV14 with TRBJ2-7; 9 bases map to TRBD1. Germline assignment: CDR1 SGHDN and CDR2 FVKESK. Trimming took 0 bases from V and 5 from J; bases not matched to a gene: 2. The CDR3 is made up of 14 amino acids. DNA of the CDR3: TGTGCCAGCAGCCAAGAGGACAGGGGCCACGAGCAGTACTTC. Residues: CASSQEDRGHEQYF.

This chain uses TRBV19 with TRBJ1-4, with D possibly matching TRBD1 (6 bases). Germline values: CDR1 LNHDA, CDR2 SQIVND (reference sequence). Trimming cost V 8 bases and J 4 bases, with 8 bases left between them. The CDR3 is made up of 12 amino acids. For the CDR3, the DNA is TGTGCCAGTGGACAGTATAATGAAAAACTGTTTTTT. Its protein product is CASGQYNEKLFF. Looking up the rest from reference TRBV19 and TRBJ1-4 gives the full variable domain: DGGITQSPKYLFRKEGQNVTLSCEQNLNHDAMYWYRQDPGQGLRLIYYSQIVNDFQKGDIAEGYSVSREKKESFPLTVTSAQKNPTAFYLCASGQYNEKLFFGSGTQLSVL.

The chain employs TRBV6-1 and TRBJ1-2; 7 bases are shared with TRBD1. Germline CDR1 is MNHNS and CDR2 is SASEGT. The CDR3 totals 14 residues. Trimming cost V 2 bases and J 6 bases; bases outside gene matches: 6. DNA of the CDR3: TGTGCCAGCAGTGAATGGACAGGAGTTCATGGCTACACCTTC. Protein product: CASSEWTGVHGYTF.

The chain employs TRBV5-1 and TRBJ2-3, with 7 bases matching TRBD2. The J segment lost 2 bases and the V segment lost 4 bases, leaving 13 bases of the junction unmatched. The CDR3 runs to 17 residues. CDR1 is SGHRS, CDR2 YFSETQ, per germline. The CDR3 coding sequence is TGCGCCAGCAGCCGTGGGGCTAGCGGAACCTACACAGATACGCAGTATTTT. Translation: CASSRGASGTYTDTQYF.

This clone is categorized as medium-sized. The genes are TRBV28 and TRBJ1-4; 8 nucleotides line up with TRBD1. Losses at the gene ends were 4 bases for V and 8 bases for J; bases not matched to a gene: 9. Germline V gene lookup returns CDR1 MDHEN and CDR2 SYDVKM. This CDR3 has 15 residues. CDR3 in DNA: TGTGCCAGCAGTTCCCATCAGGGGGCGCGAGAAAAACTGTTTTTT. It translates to CASSSHQGAREKLFF. Combining the CDR3 with reference TRBV28 and TRBJ1-4 gives the whole variable domain DVKVTQSSRYLVKRTGEKVFLECVQDMDHENMFWYRQDPGLGLRLIYFSYDVKMKEKGDIPEGYSVSREKKERFSLILESASTNQTSMYLCASSSHQGAREKLFFGSGTQLSVL.

The chain employs TRBV6-6 and TRBJ1-1; D is unresolved. CDR1 and CDR2 from the germline V gene are MNHNY and SVGAGI (reference sequence). The V end lost 8 bases, the J end lost 0 bases, and 13 bases lay between the germline ends. This CDR3 spans 14 amino acids. CDR3 region: CASAHSNMNTEAFF. The CDR3 nucleotides are TGTGCCAGCGCCCACAGTAACATGAACACTGAAGCTTTCTTT.

The CDR3 DNA follows: TGTGCCTGGAGTCAATGGCAGCCCGGGACAGGAGCCCGGGATACGCAGTATTTT. It specifies CAWSQWQPGTGARDTQYF. V is TRBV30 and J is TRBJ2-3, with 8 bases matching TRBD1. Germline loops: CDR1 GTSNPN, CDR2 SVGIG (reference sequence). Trimming cost V 2 bases and J 6 bases; bases outside gene matches: 19. The CDR3 sequence is 18 residues long.

The chain combines TRBV2 with TRBJ2-5, with 7 bases aligning to TRBD1. This CDR3 has 14 amino acids. Per the germline V gene, CDR1 is SNHLY and CDR2 is FYNNEI. After removal of 5 bases from V and 5 bases from J, the junction contained 8 bases not matched to a gene. In DNA, the CDR3 is TGTGCCAGCAGTCCACAGGGGCAGGGGGAGACCCAGTACTTC. Protein: CASSPQGQGETQYF. Full variable domain (outside the CDR3, taken from reference TRBV2 and TRBJ2-5): EPEVTQTPSHQVTQMGQEVILRCVPISNHLYFYWYRQILGQKVEFLVSFYNNEISEKSEIFDDQFSVERPDGSNFTLKIRSTKLEDSAMYFCASSPQGQGETQYFGPGTRLLVL.

The chain links TRBV10-3 to TRBJ2-1, with a possible D match to TRBD1 (6 bases). Germline V gene data show CDR1 as ENHRY and CDR2 as SYGVKD. The CDR3 runs 14 residues. The V end was cut by 6 bases, the J end by 4 bases, with 13 bases between. CDR3 in amino acids: CAIRLGQVYNEQFF. The CDR3 region has the DNA TGTGCCATCAGATTGGGACAAGTTTACAATGAGCAGTTCTTC.

The chain's CDR3 is CAWSGIARRGEQFF. The DNA of the CDR3 is TGTGCCTGGAGTGGGATAGCCCGTAGGGGTGAGCAGTTCTTC. This chain links TRBV30 with TRBJ2-1; D might be TRBD1 (5 bases). Germline-derived CDR1 and CDR2 are GTSNPN and SVGIG (reference sequence). CDR3 length: 14 amino acids. Trimming pared 1 base from V and 9 bases from J, leaving 16 bases between.

V gene TRBV6-1 combines with J gene TRBJ2-1; D is uncertain. The V gene's germline CDR1 is MNHNS and CDR2 SASEGT. The CDR3 spans 16 residues. Trimming left V 3 bases short and J 0 bases short, with 12 bases between. The chain's CDR3 is CASSDPLAGSYNEQFF. The CDR3 nucleotides are TGTGCCAGCAGTGACCCGCTCGCCGGCTCCTACAATGAGCAGTTCTTC.